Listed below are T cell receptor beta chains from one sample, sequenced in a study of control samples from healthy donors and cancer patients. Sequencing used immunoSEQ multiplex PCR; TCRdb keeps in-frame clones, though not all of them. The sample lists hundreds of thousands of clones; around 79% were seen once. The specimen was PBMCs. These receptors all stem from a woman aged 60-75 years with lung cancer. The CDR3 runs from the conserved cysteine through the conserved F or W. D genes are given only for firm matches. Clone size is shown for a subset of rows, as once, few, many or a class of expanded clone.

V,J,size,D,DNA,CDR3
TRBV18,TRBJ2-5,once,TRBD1,TGTGCCAGCTCATCAACTACAGGGGTTATGGAGACCCAGTACTTC,CASSSTTGVMETQYF
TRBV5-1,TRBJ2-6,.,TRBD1,TGCGCCAGCAGCCAAGGACAGGGCGGTCCTGGGGCCAACGTCCTGACTTTC,CASSQGQGGPGANVLTF
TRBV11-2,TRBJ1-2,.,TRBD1,TGTGCCAGCAGCTTAGGGGCAGGGGGCGCCGGTAACTATGGCTACACCTTC,CASSLGAGGAGNYGYTF
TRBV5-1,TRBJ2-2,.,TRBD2,TGCGCCAGCAGCCCCCCTAGCGGGGAAAACACCGGGGAGCTGTTTTTT,CASSPPSGENTGELFF
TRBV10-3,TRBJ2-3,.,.,TGTGCCATCAATCCGGGGGGCACAGATACGCAGTATTTT,CAINPGGTDTQYF
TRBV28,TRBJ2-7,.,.,TGTGCCACCCACGGGAACTCCTACGAGCAGTACTTC,CATHGNSYEQYF
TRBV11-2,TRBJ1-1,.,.,TGTGCCAGCAGCGTCAGGGAGAACACTGAAGCTTTCTTT,CASSVRENTEAFF
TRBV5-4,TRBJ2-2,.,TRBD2,TGTGCCAGCAGCTTGGCTAGCGGGGGCCCTTCCGGGGAGCTGTTTTTT,CASSLASGGPSGELFF
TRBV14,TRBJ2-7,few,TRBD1,TGTGCCAGCAGCCAAGCAGCAGGGGGCGGGTACGAGCAGTACTTC,CASSQAAGGGYEQYF
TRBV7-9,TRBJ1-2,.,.,TGTGCCAGCAGCTTATCACAAGGCTATGGCTACACCTTC,CASSLSQGYGYTF
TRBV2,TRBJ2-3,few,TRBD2,TGTGCCAGCAGTGTAGAGGGCGGGAGGGCCCCGGATACGCAGTATTTT,CASSVEGGRAPDTQYF
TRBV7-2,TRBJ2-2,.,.,TGTGCCAGCAGATCCTACGGGGAGCTGTTTTTT,CASRSYGELFF
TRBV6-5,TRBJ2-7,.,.,TGTGCCAGCAGGGACTCAACCGGGCCTAGGGAGCTGTTC,CASRDSTGPRELF
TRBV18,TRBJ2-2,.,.,TGTGCCAGCTCACCTTTCAGCTCGAACACCGGGGAGCTGTTTTTT,CASSPFSSNTGELFF
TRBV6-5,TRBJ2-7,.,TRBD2,TGTGCCAGCAGTTATAGGCGGGAGGACATCTACGAGCAGTACTTC,CASSYRREDIYEQYF
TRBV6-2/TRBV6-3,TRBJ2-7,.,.,TGTGCCAGCAGTCCCGGGACGGCCGAAAACACCTACGAGCAGTACTTC,CASSPGTAENTYEQYF
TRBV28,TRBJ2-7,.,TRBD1,TGTGCCAGCAGTCCTGGGACAGGGTGGTACTTC,CASSPGTGWYF
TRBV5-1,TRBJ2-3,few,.,TGCGCCAGCAGCTCGGGGGCCGTTGACACAGATACGCAGTATTTT,CASSSGAVDTDTQYF
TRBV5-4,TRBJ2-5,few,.,TGTGCCAGCAGAACACACTCAGAAGAGACCCAGTACTTC,CASRTHSEETQYF
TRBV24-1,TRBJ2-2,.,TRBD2,TGTGCCACCAGTGATTTGTCGGCTAGCGGGAGACGGGAGCTGTTTTTT,CATSDLSASGRRELFF
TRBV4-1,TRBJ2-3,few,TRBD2,TGCGCCAGCAGCCAAGCCCTGGCGGGGGTTCCCACAGATACGCAGTATTTT,CASSQALAGVPTDTQYF
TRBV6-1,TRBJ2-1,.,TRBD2,TGTGCCAGCAGTGCCCAACTAGCGGGGGGGCAGAATGAGCAGTTCTTC,CASSAQLAGGQNEQFF
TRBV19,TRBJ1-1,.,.,TGTGCCAGTACCATTACGCGGCGGTTGAACACTGAAGCTTTCTTT,CASTITRRLNTEAFF
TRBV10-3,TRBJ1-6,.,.,TGTGCCATCAGTGAGTCGAGCGGAAGAGGCAATTCACCCCTCCACTTT,CAISESSGRGNSPLHF
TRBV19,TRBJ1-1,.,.,TGTGCCAGTAGTATAGGTGGCAGGGCGACTCCTGAAGCTTTCTTT,CASSIGGRATPEAFF
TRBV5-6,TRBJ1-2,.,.,TGTGCCAGCAGCCTGGCCGGGGCGCTCGGTGGCTACACCTTC,CASSLAGALGGYTF
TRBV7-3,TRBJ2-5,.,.,TGTGCCAGCAGCTTAACGTTCGGTTCAGAGACCCAGTACTTC,CASSLTFGSETQYF
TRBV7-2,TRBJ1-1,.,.,TGTGCCAGCAGCTTCCCCGGGGGTAGGGTTAAAGCTTTCTTT,CASSFPGGRVKAFF
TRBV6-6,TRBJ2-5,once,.,TGTGCCGGGAGTAGGGGGGCCGAGGGGACCCAGTACTTC,CAGSRGAEGTQYF
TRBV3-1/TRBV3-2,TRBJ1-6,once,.,TGTGCCAGCAGCTTGGTTTCTTCGGAATCACCCCTCCACTTT,CASSLVSSESPLHF